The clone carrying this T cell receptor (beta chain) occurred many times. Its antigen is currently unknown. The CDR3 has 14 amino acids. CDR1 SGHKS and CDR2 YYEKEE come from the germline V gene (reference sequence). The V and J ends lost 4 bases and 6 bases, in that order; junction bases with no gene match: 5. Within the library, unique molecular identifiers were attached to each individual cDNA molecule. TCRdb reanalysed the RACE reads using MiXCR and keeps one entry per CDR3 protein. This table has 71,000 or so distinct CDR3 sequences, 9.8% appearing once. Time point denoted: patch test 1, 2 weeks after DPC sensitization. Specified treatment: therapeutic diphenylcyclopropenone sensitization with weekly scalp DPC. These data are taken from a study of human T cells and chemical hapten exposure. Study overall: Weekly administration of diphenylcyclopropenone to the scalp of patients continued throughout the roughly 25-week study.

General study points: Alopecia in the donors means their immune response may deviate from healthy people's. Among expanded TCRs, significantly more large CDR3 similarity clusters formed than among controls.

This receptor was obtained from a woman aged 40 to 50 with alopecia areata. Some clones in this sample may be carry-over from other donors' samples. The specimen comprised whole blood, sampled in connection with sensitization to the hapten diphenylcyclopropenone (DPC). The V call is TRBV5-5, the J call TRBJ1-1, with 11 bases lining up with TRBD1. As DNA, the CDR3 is TGTGCCAGCAGCCTGCGGGGACAGGGGGCTGAAGCTTTCTTT. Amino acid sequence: CASSLRGQGAEAFF.